These T cell receptor beta chains were read from a single sample in a study of T-cell memory formation after mild COVID-19. TCRdb re-called the 5' RACE reads through MiXCR, storing one row per CDR3 protein. This sample has a few hundred thousand distinct CDR3 sequences, with around a sixth found just once. Sequencing was carried out using PBMCs or a T cell subset sorted from them (not recorded which). These receptors were collected from a man between 18 and 29 years old who had mild COVID-19 (a few samples of this study predate the infection). Cell type and time point are not known. CDR3s include the opening cysteine and the closing phenylalanine or tryptophan. A D gene is named only where the DNA matches it firmly. Size is omitted from some rows. Given values are once, few, many or a class for expanded clones.

V	D	size	J	CDR3	DNA
TRBV18	NA	few	TRBJ2-1	CASSPLGPGNEHFF	TGTGCCAGCTCACCACTCGGACCAGGAAATGAGCATTTCTTC
TRBV4-3	NA	many	TRBJ2-7	CASSQGFATEPYEQYF	TGCGCCAGCAGCCAAGGTTTTGCCACAGAGCCCTACGAGCAGTACTTC
TRBV7-2	NA	few	TRBJ1-5	CASSWGLSNQPQHF	TGTGCCAGCAGCTGGGGACTGAGCAATCAGCCCCAGCATTTT
TRBV18	NA	many	TRBJ1-5	CASSPSDNQPQHF	TGTGCCAGCTCACCCTCGGATAATCAGCCCCAGCATTTT
TRBV7-9	NA	NA	TRBJ1-2	CASSPAWGDYGYTF	TGTGCCAGCAGCCCCGCGTGGGGAGACTATGGCTACACCTTC
TRBV12-3/TRBV12-4	NA	NA	TRBJ1-5	CASSQQGARPQHF	TGTGCCAGCAGCCAACAGGGAGCACGGCCCCAGCATTTT
TRBV3-1	NA	NA	TRBJ2-3	CASSQDNSVPTDTQYF	TGTGCCAGCAGCCAAGATAATAGCGTTCCCACAGATACGCAGTATTTT
TRBV29-1	NA	few	TRBJ2-1	CSVFGNEQFF	TGCAGCGTTTTCGGCAATGAGCAGTTCTTC
TRBV7-3	NA	NA	TRBJ1-1	CASAPGVNTEAFF	TGTGCCAGCGCTCCAGGGGTTAACACTGAAGCTTTCTTT
TRBV5-1	TRBD1	many	TRBJ2-1	CASSEATGGTEQFF	TGCGCCAGCAGCGAGGCGACAGGGGGAACTGAGCAGTTCTTC
TRBV12-3/TRBV12-4	NA	NA	TRBJ2-3	CASSPGLRSTDTQYF	TGTGCCAGCAGTCCGGGCCTCCGTTCGACAGATACGCAGTATTTT
TRBV4-3	NA	NA	TRBJ1-2	CASSQDRGRQGYTF	TGCGCCAGCAGCCAAGATCGCGGGAGGCAGGGCTACACCTTC
TRBV4-1	NA	many	TRBJ1-1	CASSSRTGQQNTEAFF	TGCGCCAGCAGCAGCAGGACTGGGCAGCAGAACACTGAAGCTTTCTTT
TRBV24-1	TRBD2	few	TRBJ2-5	CATSDSWTSLETQYF	TGTGCCACCAGTGATTCCTGGACTAGCTTGGAGACCCAGTACTTC
TRBV12-3/TRBV12-4	NA	NA	TRBJ1-2	CASSPSWYGYTF	TGTGCCAGCAGCCCGAGCTGGTACGGCTACACCTTC
TRBV7-9	NA	NA	TRBJ1-6	CASGSDSPLHF	TGTGCCAGCGGCTCCGACTCACCCCTCCACTTT
TRBV28	NA	few	TRBJ2-3	CASSWANPDTQYF	TGTGCCAGCAGCTGGGCAAATCCAGATACGCAGTATTTT
TRBV5-1	NA	many	TRBJ2-1	CASSPRTDNNEQFF	TGCGCCAGCAGCCCCAGGACAGATAACAATGAGCAGTTCTTC
TRBV24-1	NA	NA	TRBJ1-1	CATRGRGDTEAFF	TGTGCCACCAGGGGGCGAGGGGACACTGAAGCTTTCTTT
TRBV4-1	NA	few	TRBJ1-2	CASSQGLGGNGYTF	TGCGCCAGCAGCCAAGGGTTGGGGGGAAATGGCTACACCTTC
TRBV29-1	NA	few	TRBJ2-3	CSVEEGLTDTQYF	TGCAGCGTTGAAGAGGGGTTGACAGATACGCAGTATTTT
TRBV7-9	NA	few	TRBJ2-1	CASSLGGRAQSEQFF	TGTGCCAGCAGCTTAGGGGGCCGCGCACAGAGTGAGCAGTTCTTC
TRBV6-2/TRBV6-3	TRBD2	few	TRBJ2-4	CASRSGGAKNIQYF	TGTGCCAGCAGATCCGGGGGGGCTAAAAACATTCAGTACTTC
TRBV7-2	NA	few	TRBJ2-7	CASSVAYEQYF	TGTGCCAGCAGCGTAGCCTACGAGCAGTACTTC